The 13 T cell receptor beta chains listed next were all sequenced from one sample in a study of T cells in Graves' hyperthyroidism and ophthalmopathy. There were TCR beta CDR3 regions amplified from RNA transcripts. First-round RT-PCR targeting the TCR CDR3 was performed with the HTBI primer set. TCRdb processed the multiplex PCR reads anew with MiXCR; each CDR3 protein has one entry. Found here are 350,000 to 400,000 distinct CDR3 sequences, approximately 19% of them singletons; the top ten hold 3.7%. Sequencing was done on a sample of blood. These receptors were collected from a young woman with Graves' hyperthyroidism.

In its sample, this clonotype was seen many times. V gene TRBV12-3 or TRBV12-4 combines with J gene TRBJ1-2; D gene uncertain. The CDR3 is made up of 12 amino acids. V dropped 3 bases and J dropped 5 bases, with 7 bases sitting between them. In DNA, the CDR3 is TGTGCCAGCAGTTTCGCCCGTTATGGCTACACCTTC. Translation: CASSFARYGYTF.

This clonotype came up many times. The rearrangement links TRBV9 to TRBJ1-1; D gene uncertain. The CDR3 totals 14 residues. The germline V gene encodes CDR1 SGDLS and CDR2 YYNGEE. Between the trimmed V and J ends, which lost 4 bases and 5 bases, there was a span of 15 bases. The CDR3 nucleotides are TGTGCCAGCAGCTTCGGACGGGTGGGAACTGAAGCTTTCTTT. Protein sequence: CASSFGRVGTEAFF. Full variable domain (outside the CDR3, taken from reference TRBV9 and TRBJ1-1): DSGVTQTPKHLITATGQRVTLRCSPRSGDLSVYWYQQSLDQGLQFLIQYYNGEERAKGNILERFSAQQFPDLHSELNLSSLELGDSALYFCASSFGRVGTEAFFGQGTRLTVV.

Many counts were recorded for this clonotype. This clone may be a read error of a much larger clone one base away. Here the CDR3 omits its conserved ending phenylalanine or tryptophan, so a read error is the likely source. The chain joins TRBV6-5 to TRBJ1-2; 7 positions match TRBD1. The CDR3 is 15 residues long. CDR1 and CDR2 from the germline V gene are MNHEY and SVGAGI. The V and J ends lost 5 bases and 2 bases, in that order; junction bases with no gene match: 8. The CDR3 is CASSLPQGLNYGYTL. The CDR3 DNA sequence: TGTGCCAGCAGTCTACCACAGGGGTTAAACTATGGCTACACCCTC.

This clonotype showed up many times. The rearrangement links TRBV12-3 or TRBV12-4 to TRBJ1-1; TRBD1 aligns across 9 bases. The CDR3 contains 14 residues. The J segment lost 4 bases and the V segment lost 3 bases, leaving 3 bases of the junction unmatched. Written as DNA, the CDR3 is TGTGCCAGCAGTTTCCGGGACAGGGCCACTGAAGCTTTCTTT. Translation gives CASSFRDRATEAFF.

This clonotype was recorded at least ten times. The chain links TRBV19 to TRBJ1-2; 9 bases fit TRBD1. Trimming cost V 8 bases and J 6 bases; bases outside gene matches: 7. The CDR3 extends over 13 amino acids. CDR1 LNHDA and CDR2 SQIVND come from the germline V gene (reference sequence). The CDR3 nucleotides are TGTGCCAGTTCACACGGGACAGGGCATGGCTACACCTTC. It specifies CASSHGTGHGYTF.

This clonotype has ten or more counts. This may arise from a read error, as a much more abundant clone is one base away. The chain couples TRBV11-2 to TRBJ1-5, with 8 positions matching TRBD1. CDR3 size: 13 residues. The germline V gene has CDR1 SGHAT and CDR2 FQNNGV. Trimming cost V 4 bases and J 4 bases; bases outside gene matches: 0. Here the CDR3 reads CASSWTGNQPQHF. The CDR3 DNA is TGTGCCAGCAGCTGGACAGGGAATCAGCCCCAGCATTTT.

This clonotype was counted at least ten times. DNA for the CDR3: TGTGCCAGCAACGGGGACAGGGTTGGGCAAGCTTTCTTT. Protein: CASNGDRVGQAFF. The J gene is TRBJ1-1, the V gene TRBV12-3 or TRBV12-4; TRBD1 agrees at 9 bases. The CDR3 spans 13 residues. J was trimmed by 9 bases and V by 7 bases; bases with no gene match: 9.

This clonotype came up many times. The J gene is TRBJ2-2, the V gene TRBV2; D unresolved. Germline V gives CDR1 SNHLY, CDR2 FYNNEI. Between the trimmed V and J ends, which lost 4 bases and 5 bases, there was a span of 11 bases. The CDR3 has 14 amino acids. CDR3 coding DNA: TGTGCCAGCAGTGGTAGCAGTTGGACCGGGGAGCTGTTTTTT. This codes for CASSGSSWTGELFF.

This clonotype was counted ten times or more. CDR3 sequence reads: CASSDPGQGHNEQFF. DNA of the CDR3: TGTGCCAGCAGTGACCCGGGACAGGGACACAATGAGCAGTTCTTC. This rearrangement joins TRBV28 to TRBJ2-1; 9 bases align to TRBD1. This CDR3 comprises 15 residues. CDR1 is MDHEN, CDR2 SYDVKM, per germline. Trimming took 5 bases from V and 5 from J; bases not matched to a gene: 7.

Comments on this clonotype: A read error may be the cause here, since a much bigger clone is one base away. J is TRBJ2-7 and V is TRBV20-1; perhaps TRBD2 as D (5 bases). The V end was cut by 5 bases, the J end by 5 bases, with 22 bases between. The CDR3 is 15 amino acids. From germline, CDR1 is DFQATT and CDR2 SNEGSKA (reference sequence). For the CDR3, the DNA is TGCAGTGCTGAACCCGTGGTAGCGCGAGGAGACGAGCAGTACGTC. Amino acid sequence: CSAEPVVARGDEQYV.

This clonotype was recorded at least ten times. The chain joins TRBV20-1 to TRBJ2-2; D is undetermined. The CDR3 has 14 residues. V lost 2 bases and J 0 bases, leaving 7 bases between the germline ends. Germline lookup yields CDR1 DFQATT and CDR2 SNEGSKA (reference sequence). CDR3 protein: CSARPAPNTGELFF. The CDR3 DNA reads TGCAGTGCTAGACCGGCACCGAACACCGGGGAGCTGTTTTTT.

The table lists this clonotype with a few counts. This chain connects TRBV13 to TRBJ2-5; 9 bases align to TRBD1. The CDR3 consists of 14 residues. Germline loops: CDR1 PRHDT, CDR2 FYEKMQ (reference sequence). Trimming removed 4 bases from V and 6 bases from J; junction bases left unmatched: 6. The CDR3 DNA follows: TGTGCCAGCAGCTCGTCCGGGACAGGGAAGACCCAGTACTTC. Residues: CASSSSGTGKTQYF.

This clonotype was seen many times. The J gene is TRBJ1-5, the V gene TRBV20-1, with a tentative D call TRBD1 (6 bases). The ends were cut back, 6 bases at V and 1 base at J, with 16 bases in the middle. CDR1 is DFQATT, CDR2 SNEGSKA, per germline (reference sequence). This CDR3 region has 15 residues. The CDR3 DNA is TGCAGTGCCCCTCCAGGGGATGTGAGCAATCAGCCCCAGCATTTT. Residues: CSAPPGDVSNQPQHF.